These 28 T cell receptor beta chains were sequenced from one sample in a study of shared clonotypes between healthy human individuals. TCRdb keeps only in-frame clones here, not all; method: immunoSEQ multiplex PCR. The sample holds some 1.5 million clones, nearly 99% seen once. Sequencing was performed on naive CD4+ T cells sorted from blood. Regarding subset: CD45RA+ positively selected. The receptors were sampled from a man in his thirties or forties in good health.

This sequence joins TRBV29-1 and TRBJ1-2; D is unclear. This CDR3 has 15 amino acids. Germline CDR1 SQVTM, CDR2 ANQGSEA. The V and J ends lost 6 bases and 2 bases respectively, with 19 bases between them. CDR3 protein: CSVTLVAVQNYGYTF. The CDR3 region has the DNA TGCAGCGTCACCCTGGTAGCAGTCCAAAACTATGGCTACACCTTC.

This chain uses TRBV11-2 with TRBJ1-5; D unclear. This CDR3 has 14 amino acids. The V end lost 1 base, the J end lost 9 bases, and 13 bases lay between the germline ends. Germline CDR1 SGHAT, CDR2 FQNNGV. The CDR3 bases are TGTGCCAGCAGCTTAGCGGGTTCAAGTCGGCCCCAGCATTTT. Encoded protein: CASSLAGSSRPQHF.

The chain combines TRBV7-2 with TRBJ2-1; no reliable D call. This CDR3 has 13 residues. The germline gives CDR1 SGHTA, CDR2 FQGNSA. Between the trimmed V and J ends, which lost 1 base and 9 bases, there was a span of 10 bases. The CDR3 protein is CASSLVEKGEQFF. CDR3 in DNA: TGTGCCAGCAGCTTAGTTGAGAAGGGTGAGCAGTTCTTC. Full variable domain (outside the CDR3, taken from reference TRBV7-2 and TRBJ2-1): GAGVSQSPSNKVTEKGKDVELRCDPISGHTALYWYRQSLGQGLEFLIYFQGNSAPDKSGLPSDRFSAERTGGSVSTLTIQRTQQEDSAVYLCASSLVEKGEQFFGPGTRLTVL.

The chain is built from TRBV20-1 and TRBJ2-3; D is unresolved. Trimming took 6 bases from V and 4 from J, leaving 8 bases between them. There are 11 residues in the CDR3. The germline V gene has CDR1 DFQATT and CDR2 SNEGSKA (reference sequence). The DNA for the CDR3 is TGCAGTGCGCAGGTTTCAGATACGCAGTATTTT. It is translated as CSAQVSDTQYF.

This rearrangement joins TRBV28 to TRBJ2-7; D unresolved. This CDR3 region has 13 residues. Germline V lookup: CDR1 MDHEN, CDR2 SYDVKM. The V end lost 3 bases, the J end lost 5 bases, and 11 bases lay between the germline ends. In DNA form, the CDR3 reads TGTGCCAGCAGTTTTACCACCCCCCACGAGCAGTACTTC. It is translated as CASSFTTPHEQYF.

The CDR3 reads CASSHLPGASGSSPDTQYF. As DNA, the CDR3 is TGCGCCAGCAGCCACCTTCCTGGGGCTAGCGGGAGTTCGCCAGATACGCAGTATTTT. The chain combines TRBV4-1 with TRBJ2-3, with TRBD2 matching 10 bases. The CDR3 is 19 residues long. Germline V gene sequence: CDR1 MGHRA, CDR2 YSYEKL. V lost 3 bases and J lost 4; bases outside the gene matches: 16.

V gene TRBV5-1 combines with J gene TRBJ2-4; no definite D call. This CDR3 is 14 amino acids long. V was shortened by 0 bases and J by 15 bases, with 19 bases between the two germline ends. Germline V lookup: CDR1 SGHRS, CDR2 YFSETQ. As DNA, the CDR3 is TGCGCCAGCAGCTTGGACACGAACGACGTTGCCTGGTACTTC. It encodes CASSLDTNDVAWYF. The whole variable domain, filled in from reference TRBV5-1 and TRBJ2-4, reads KAGVTQTPRYLIKTRGQQVTLSCSPISGHRSVSWYQQTPGQGLQFLFEYFSETQRNKGNFPGRFSGRQFSNSRSEMNVSTLELGDSALYLCASSLDTNDVAWYFGAGTRLSVL.

The chain combines TRBV5-1 with TRBJ2-7; D is perhaps TRBD2 (5 bases). The CDR3 has 15 amino acids. CDR1 is SGHRS and CDR2 is YFSETQ in the germline V gene. V was trimmed by 4 bases and J by 3 bases, leaving 17 bases between them. CDR3 coding DNA: TGCGCCAGCAGCCCCCCTCGGGGAGAAGGCTACGAGCAGTACTTC. It encodes CASSPPRGEGYEQYF.

CDR3: CASSFYQGGNEKLFF. The DNA for the CDR3 is TGTGCCAGCAGTTTTTACCAGGGGGGAAATGAAAAACTGTTTTTT. V gene TRBV28 combines with J gene TRBJ1-4, with 7 bases identical to TRBD1. CDR3 length equals 15 residues. The germline V gene encodes CDR1 MDHEN and CDR2 SYDVKM. After removal of 3 bases from V and 5 bases from J, the junction contained 6 bases not matched to a gene.

This clone was recorded only once. V gene TRBV21-1 combines with J gene TRBJ2-1; the table's D call TRBD2 went unverified against the DNA. TRBV21-1 is listed as a pseudogene. The CDR3 is made up of 18 amino acids. CDR3 sequence: CASSPFPTLARPYNEQFF. The CDR3 DNA is TGTGCCAGCAGCCCGTTCCCGACCCTAGCGAGACCCTACAATGAGCAGTTCTTC.

V is TRBV2 and J is TRBJ2-2, with D perhaps matching TRBD1 (5 bases). CDR1 and CDR2 from the germline V gene are SNHLY and FYNNEI. V lost 3 bases and J 1 base, leaving 9 bases between the germline ends. This CDR3 comprises 15 residues. In DNA form, the CDR3 reads TGTGCCAGCAGTGAGCAGGGCGGGAACACCGGGGAGCTGTTTTTT. Encoded protein: CASSEQGGNTGELFF.

The chain joins TRBV19 to TRBJ1-1; D is ambiguous. The CDR3 totals 16 residues. The V and J ends lost 1 base and 5 bases respectively, with 17 bases between them. Germline CDR1 and CDR2: LNHDA and SQIVND (reference sequence). The CDR3 reads CASSIVPVPRRTEAFF. Here the CDR3 DNA reads TGTGCCAGTAGTATAGTCCCAGTCCCCCGAAGGACTGAAGCTTTCTTT.

J is TRBJ1-1 and V is TRBV28; no firm D call. Looked up from germline, CDR1 is MDHEN and CDR2 is SYDVKM. CDR3 length: 11 amino acids. Trimming took 10 bases from V and 7 from J, leaving 13 bases between them. CDR3 residues: CATSTVLEAFF. CDR3 nucleotides: TGTGCCACCTCGACGGTCCTTGAAGCTTTCTTT.

The chain carries TRBV6-4 and TRBJ2-1; 7 bases match TRBD2. Germline CDR1 reads MRHNA; CDR2 reads SNTAGT. The CDR3 is 15 amino acids. V was clipped by 5 bases and J by 2 bases; unmatched bases: 6. In nucleotides, the CDR3 is TGTGCCAGCAGTTCTAGCGGAGGCCCCTACAATGAGCAGTTCTTC. This sequence encodes CASSSSGGPYNEQFF.

The J gene is TRBJ2-2, the V gene TRBV30; D is ambiguous. The CDR3 spans 14 residues. CDR1 is GTSNPN and CDR2 is SVGIG in the germline V gene (reference sequence). V was cut by 1 base and J by 2 bases, with 8 bases left in between. DNA for the CDR3: TGTGCCTGGAGTGCGTCCTTAAACACCGGGGAGCTGTTTTTT. Its translation: CAWSASLNTGELFF.

This clone appeared a single time. The CDR3 here is CASSDEVAGGADTQYF. The CDR3 DNA reads as TGTGCCAGCAGCGACGAGGTAGCGGGAGGGGCAGATACGCAGTATTTT. The chain is built from TRBV2 and TRBJ2-3; TRBD2 agrees at 11 bases. CDR3 length equals 16 residues. Germline loops: CDR1 SNHLY, CDR2 FYNNEI. Trimming cost V 6 bases and J 4 bases; bases outside gene matches: 9.

For this clone: The sample contains more than one DNA sequence encoding this CDR3. The genes are TRBV9 and TRBJ2-7; weak D call: TRBD1 (6 bases). With 4 bases removed from V and 3 bases from J, the gap between germline ends came to 14 bases. This CDR3 region has 14 residues. CDR1 and CDR2 (germline): SGDLS, YYNGEE. CDR3 loop: CASSPTGQNYEQYF. DNA for the CDR3: TGTGCCAGCAGCCCAACGGGACAAAACTACGAGCAGTACTTC.

The CDR3 DNA sequence: TGTGCCAGCAGCCGTCAGGGAGAAAGCTACGAGCAGTACTTC. Amino acids: CASSRQGESYEQYF. The chain has TRBV5-6 and TRBJ2-7, with D perhaps matching TRBD1 or TRBD2 (5 bases each). The V and J ends lost 4 bases and 3 bases respectively, with 14 bases between them. From germline, CDR1 is SGHDT and CDR2 YYEEEE. CDR3 length: 14 residues. The entire variable domain, with the rest obtained from reference TRBV5-6 and TRBJ2-7, is as follows: DAGVTQSPTHLIKTRGQQVTLRCSPKSGHDTVSWYQQALGQGPQFIFQYYEEEERQRGNFPDRFSGHQFPNYSSELNVNALLLGDSALYLCASSRQGESYEQYFGPGTRLTVT.

This clone was recorded once. CDR3 nucleotides: TGTGCCATCAGTGAGTCTATCGGACAGGGAACTCCGAACACCGGGGAGCTGTTTTTT. Residues: CAISESIGQGTPNTGELFF. This rearrangement joins TRBV10-3 to TRBJ2-2; TRBD1 agrees at 8 bases. The CDR3 extends over 19 amino acids. Germline CDR1 is ENHRY and CDR2 is SYGVKD. V dropped 0 bases and J dropped 0; count of bases not matched to a gene: 9.

This chain uses TRBV10-1 with TRBJ2-7; D gene ambiguous. Per the germline V gene, CDR1 is WNHNN and CDR2 is SYGVQD (reference sequence). The CDR3 totals 13 residues. V shed 5 bases and J shed 0 bases, with 8 bases lying between them. The CDR3 region has the DNA TGCGCCAGCAGTAAGGCGGTCTCCTACGAGCAGTACTTC. It encodes CASSKAVSYEQYF.

The genes are TRBV5-4 and TRBJ2-7; 7 bases align to TRBD1. Germline assignment: CDR1 SGHNT and CDR2 YYREEE (reference sequence). This CDR3 region has 12 residues. Trimming cost V 4 bases and J 7 bases; bases outside gene matches: 5. The CDR3 is CASSPGQREQYF. DNA of the CDR3: TGTGCCAGCAGCCCGGGACAGAGGGAGCAGTACTTC.

This clone is a singleton in its sample. The chain is built from TRBV20-1 and TRBJ2-3, with D hard to call. The CDR3 spans 11 residues. CDR1 and CDR2 (germline): DFQATT, SNEGSKA (reference sequence). V lost 5 bases and J 4 bases, leaving 7 bases between the germline ends. CDR3 coding DNA: TGCAGTGCTGGCCGATCAGATACGCAGTATTTT. It codes for CSAGRSDTQYF.

V is TRBV28 and J is TRBJ2-7, with 9 bases lining up with TRBD1. The V gene end was trimmed by 5 bases and the J gene end by 1 base; junction bases not matched to a gene: 12. The germline gives CDR1 MDHEN, CDR2 SYDVKM. The CDR3 spans 17 residues. The CDR3: CASSAAFPGTGSYEQYF. The CDR3 DNA is TGTGCCAGCAGTGCTGCCTTTCCCGGGACAGGGTCCTACGAGCAGTACTTC.

Concerning this clone itself: This sample also contains other DNA sequences that code for the same CDR3. This sequence joins TRBV18 and TRBJ2-2; 10 bases are a match to TRBD2. The CDR3 covers 16 residues. The germline gives CDR1 KGHSH, CDR2 LQKENI. Trimming removed 6 bases from V and 3 bases from J; junction bases left unmatched: 7. In nucleotides, the CDR3 is TGTGCCAGCTCCCCTTTAGCGGGAGGCGACACCGGGGAGCTGTTTTTT. Translating it yields CASSPLAGGDTGELFF.

CDR3 sequence (DNA): TGTGCCAGCAGCCGGAACGGACAGGGATATGGCTACACCTTC. This translates into CASSRNGQGYGYTF. The chain links TRBV6-5 to TRBJ1-2, with TRBD1 matching 8 bases. Germline lookup yields CDR1 MNHEY and CDR2 SVGAGI. The CDR3 has 14 amino acids. V lost 6 bases to trimming and J lost 5 bases; unmatched junction nucleotides: 8.

The V and J genes are TRBV5-1 and TRBJ2-2, with D maybe TRBD1 (6 bases). Germline-derived CDR1 and CDR2 are SGHRS and YFSETQ. This CDR3 has 13 residues. Trimming shortened V by 4 bases and J by 5 bases, and 9 bases separated the two germline ends. The CDR3 sequence is CASSQQGTGELFF. The CDR3, as DNA: TGCGCCAGCAGCCAACAGGGAACCGGGGAGCTGTTTTTT.

This chain joins TRBV18 and TRBJ2-7, with TRBD2 matching 9 bases. V lost 1 base, J lost 0 bases, and 4 bases stayed unmatched. Germline-derived CDR1 and CDR2 are KGHSH and LQKENI. The CDR3 has 16 amino acids. CDR3 in amino acids: CASSPLAGASSYEQYF. The CDR3 coding sequence is TGTGCCAGCTCACCACTAGCGGGGGCTAGCTCCTACGAGCAGTACTTC. The entire variable domain, with the rest obtained from reference TRBV18 and TRBJ2-7, is as follows: NAGVMQNPRHLVRRRGQEARLRCSPMKGHSHVYWYRQLPEEGLKFMVYLQKENIIDESGMPKERFSAEFPKEGPSILRIQQVVRGDSAAYFCASSPLAGASSYEQYFGPGTRLTVT.

The gene calls are TRBV5-6 and TRBJ2-7, with 8 bases fitting TRBD1. Unmatched junction bases numbered 13, after V lost 3 bases and J lost 5 bases. The CDR3 has 16 amino acids. Germline V gene sequence: CDR1 SGHDT, CDR2 YYEEEE. CDR3 sequence: CASSSTRQGAFDEQYF. In DNA form, the CDR3 reads TGTGCCAGCAGCTCTACGCGGCAGGGGGCGTTCGACGAGCAGTACTTC.